This T cell receptor beta chain is from a study of beta chain features in type 1 diabetes (dated by TCRdb to about 2018). Turning to the overall study: Mean age, gender distribution, total cell number and subset yield were not different between patients and healthy donors. A total of approximately 99,000,000 sorted cells were examined across all samples, and RNA yield correlated strongly with the number of cells per subset. The study compared the TCRB repertoires of sorted circulating CD4+ T cell subsets in recently diagnosed type 1 diabetes patients with those in matched healthy donors. Regulatory and stem cell-like memory subsets were isolated from only 8 patients and roughly eight healthy donors, whereas naive and central memory subsets came from all 30 or so donors. On the study overall, not on this receptor specifically: Naive, central memory and regulatory TCRB repertoires appeared more similar among patients than among healthy donors. Because cDNA was sequenced instead of genomic DNA, activated cells with high expression could be over-represented, although the groups did not differ in activation or CD3 levels. Because small numbers of individuals were included in the HLA sub-analyses, any influence of HLA type on TCRB rearrangement was left unresolved. A moderate but significant shortening of TCRB CDR3 length was observed in type 1 diabetes patients in all four CD4+ subsets. Shorter templates might be favored by PCR, yet because patient and control samples were amplified and corrected together, any such skew would affect both groups equally. At VDJ recombination sites, patients with type 1 diabetes made fewer insertions and deleted more nucleotides, a pattern implying thymic rearrangement abnormalities.

The table lists this clone with a few counts. Its antigen target is currently unknown. Base qualities were left out, and no much larger clone turns up one base away. Each donor gave one peripheral blood draw, approximately 110 mL on average, collected into heparinised tubes. Naive, central memory, regulatory and stem cell-like memory CD4+ T cells were sorted on a BD FACSAria II using a panel including CD45RO, CCR7, CD25, CD127, CD95 and CD27. All sorted populations exceeded 98% purity. PBMCs were isolated right away by Lymphoprep density gradient centrifugation and were stained directly, without culture. Samples were stained and sorted in pairs, with one healthy donor and one patient per experiment, so that batch effects were minimized. All of the isolated RNA was reverse transcribed with the High Capacity cDNA Reverse Transcription Kit, so expressed TCRB transcripts were sequenced. Naive, central memory and regulatory T cell samples underwent deep immunoSEQ sequencing, averaging about 3.57 million total reads per sample. Sorted cells were lysed in RLT buffer, and RNA was extracted using DNase-treated RNeasy Micro or Mini kits according to cell number. To prevent cross-contamination, each cell subset was processed individually, whereas patient and healthy donor samples were processed jointly. TCRB sequences were amplified from cDNA with the immunoSEQ multiplex PCR, producing 87-bp fragments spanning the CDR3 region. The amplicons were sequenced using the Illumina HiSeq platform. The source study handled its data this way. PCR bias was corrected computationally using synthetic template baselines, and reads within Hamming distance 2 were collapsed, with unmergeable singletons discarded. Reads were aligned against IMGT to assign V, D and J genes, CDR3 length and insertions or deletions at six rearrangement sites. Within each subset, clonotype counts were normalized to the number of sorted cells before true diversity and Gini coefficients were calculated with the tcR R package. The overlap coefficient, calculated on TCRB nucleotide sequences, was used to measure repertoire sharing. Out-of-frame TCRB sequences from naive cells were analyzed to stand in for the pre-selection repertoire. The table comes from immuneACCESS by way of TCRdb, which keeps in-frame sequences with V and J called. Part of the clones is missing from these tables; in studies checked, under half for an unresolved V gene and the rest for unknown reasons. V and J calls and clone size are those listed in that table; D and trimming were worked out from the DNA. A total of 810,000 or so clones appear in this sample, about a sixth of them only once. 0.02% to 0.03% of the sample comes from the top ten.

As encoded in the germline V gene (reference sequence), CDR1 is MNHEY while CDR2 is SMNVEV. Relative to germline, V is 3 bases shorter and J is 1 base shorter, with 18 bases between their ends. The CDR3 spans 17 residues, from the cysteine through the phenylalanine. CDR3 DNA only is kept here, 51 bases in frame from base 1. This clonotype originated in a woman in her late teens or twenties in good health. The sample taken for sequencing was naive CD4+ T cells from blood. This specimen's cell subset or site label, per the study, means: true naive CD4+ T cells. The chain is assembled from TRBV27 and TRBJ1-1; a tentative D match to TRBD1 spans 6 bases. The nucleotide sequence reads TGTGCCAGCAGTTTGGTTCCCCCCTGGGGGCCGAACACTGAAGCTTTCTTT. It translates to CASSLVPPWGPNTEAFF.